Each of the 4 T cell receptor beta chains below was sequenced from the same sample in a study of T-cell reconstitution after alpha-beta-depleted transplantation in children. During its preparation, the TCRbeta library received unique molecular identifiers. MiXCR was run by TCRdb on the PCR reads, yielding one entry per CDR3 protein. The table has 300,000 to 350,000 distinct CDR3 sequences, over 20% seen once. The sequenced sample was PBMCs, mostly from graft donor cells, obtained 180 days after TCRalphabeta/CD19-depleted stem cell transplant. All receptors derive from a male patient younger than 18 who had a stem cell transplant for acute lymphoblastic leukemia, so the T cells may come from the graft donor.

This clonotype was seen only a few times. This CDR3 reads CASSVPGTRTDTQYF. CDR3 nucleotides: TGTGCCAGCAGCGTTCCCGGGACGCGCACAGATACGCAGTATTTT. This chain connects TRBV9 to TRBJ2-3, with D possibly called TRBD1 or TRBD2 (5 bases each). CDR1 SGDLS and CDR2 YYNGEE come from the germline V gene. The germline V and J ends were trimmed by 2 bases and 1 base, with 11 bases remaining between them. The CDR3 is 15 amino acids.

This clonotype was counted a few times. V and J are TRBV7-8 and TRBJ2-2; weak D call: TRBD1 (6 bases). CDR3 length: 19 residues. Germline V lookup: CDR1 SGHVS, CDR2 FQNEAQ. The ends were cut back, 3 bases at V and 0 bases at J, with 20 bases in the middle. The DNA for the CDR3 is TGTGCCAGCAGCTTTAACAGGGATTCTGCCGTCTCGAACACCGGGGAGCTGTTTTTT. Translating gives CASSFNRDSAVSNTGELFF.

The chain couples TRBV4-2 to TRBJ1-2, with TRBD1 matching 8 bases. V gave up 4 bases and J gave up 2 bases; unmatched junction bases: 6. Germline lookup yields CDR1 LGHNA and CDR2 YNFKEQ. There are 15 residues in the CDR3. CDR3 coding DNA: TGTGCCAGCAGCCGCTATGGACAGGGAAACTATGGCTACACCTTC. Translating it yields CASSRYGQGNYGYTF.

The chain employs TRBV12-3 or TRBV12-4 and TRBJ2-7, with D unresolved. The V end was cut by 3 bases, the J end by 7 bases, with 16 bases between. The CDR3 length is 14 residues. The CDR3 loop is CASSFQRFMGEQYF. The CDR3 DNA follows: TGTGCCAGCAGTTTCCAAAGATTCATGGGGGAGCAGTACTTC.